This entry describes one T cell receptor beta chain. Antigen unknown. The data are from a study of PD-1 blockade in mismatch repair-deficient tumors. Whole-study context: Patients had approximately 12 mismatch repair-deficient cancer types and were previously treated and progressing.

Deletions cut 2 bases from V and 0 bases from J, with 11 bases between. Germline V gives CDR1 MNHNY, CDR2 SVGAGI (reference sequence). This CDR3 is 16 amino acids long. Generated by immunoSEQ multiplex PCR, the TCRdb table keeps only in-frame clones and is missing some. The sample records around 120,000 clones, around nine tenths being singletons. Points from the study as a whole: Rapid post-treatment expansion, then contraction, generally preceding radiologic response, marked tumor-resident clones.

Sequenced material: peripheral blood, taken approximately 71 weeks after starting pembrolizumab. This receptor was taken from an adult with mismatch repair-deficient cancer. The gene calls are TRBV6-6 and TRBJ2-4; perhaps TRBD2 as D (5 bases). The CDR3 reads CASSYPGVLAKNIQYF. CDR3 DNA sequence: TGTGCCAGCAGTTACCCCGGGGTCTTAGCCAAAAACATTCAGTACTTC.